Detailed here is one T cell receptor beta chain. Its antigen has not been determined. There are no base qualities to consult, and no much larger clone falls within one base. CDR1 and CDR2, looked up from the germline V gene, are SGHVS and FQNEAQ. Here V drops 5 bases and J drops 4 bases, and the junction holds 7 bases not matched to any gene. From cysteine to phenylalanine, the CDR3 is 16 amino acids long. CDR3 DNA is the only sequence kept; it has 48 bases, read in frame from the first base. One collaborating source in Seattle enrolled patients while the patients were actively infected and followed the patients over time throughout the course of disease. The collaborating institutions used their own protocols to collect whole blood in K2EDTA tubes. Collaborator samples were shipped for TCRbeta analysis as frozen whole blood, isolated PBMCs, or DNA extracted from either sample type. The immunoSEQ Assay, a bias-controlled multiplex PCR, was used to amplify TCRbeta CDR3 regions from genomic DNA. Turning to the authors' computational methods: Nucleated cell counts per sample were estimated from amplification of reference gene primers within the assay. To quantify the absolute abundance of each unique TCRbeta CDR3 rearrangement, sequence reads were collapsed and filtered. For each sample, productive Simpson clonality was calculated as the square root of Simpson's diversity index across productive rearrangements. TCRdb stores this immuneACCESS table with in-frame sequences only. Part of the clones is absent; in the studies checked, under half of the shortfall reflects unresolved V genes, and no reason is known for the rest. V, J and clone size are taken as reported in that table, and D and trimming were inferred from the DNA itself. For this sample there are a few hundred thousand clones; about 91% appear just once. The top ten constitute under 2% of the sample.

The source of the sample is a study of blood T cell repertoires in COVID-19 (dated by TCRdb to 2020 to 2021). Context from the whole study: The collaborator samples originated in the United States, Italy and Spain and spanned the acute and convalescent phases of COVID-19. Samples came from the ongoing ImmuneRACE study (first 160 participants) plus 1,254 subjects from 6 global collaborators. Nearly every sample came with metadata listing a de-identified subject ID, COVID-19 status, age in years and sex. The repertoires were released in a freely available public database meant as a resource for research on the immune response to SARS-CoV-2. The dataset comprised deeply sampled blood TCRbeta repertoires from subjects exposed to, actively infected with, or recovered from COVID-19. The material from the prospective study consisted of cDNA or gDNA derived from T cells, B-cell-depleted T cells, or PBMCs. Where available, HLA class I and class II types were taken from metadata supplied by the sample provider and were not determined by assay-based typing.

Paper-wide results and their limitations: The amount of clinical and demographic metadata varied by source and participant and was provided uncurated.

The sequence is built from TRBV7-8 and TRBJ2-2, and 10 junctional nucleotides match TRBD1. The sequenced material came from peripheral blood. This clonotype originated in a woman in her 30s with COVID-19, enrolled during active disease. The nucleotide sequence is given as TGTGCCAGCAGCCCAGGGACAGGGGTGGCCACCGGGGAGCTGTTTTTT. The translation is CASSPGTGVATGELFF.